The sequence of this TCR beta chain was determined in a study of blood T cell repertoires in COVID-19. Study as a whole: T cells, B-cell-depleted T cells, or PBMCs provided the cDNA or gDNA that served as material.

Some clones are missing from TCRdb's copy, which holds only in-frame ones; the method was immunoSEQ multiplex PCR. The data show just under 30,000 clones, more than 80% seen once. V dropped 1 base and J dropped 6; count of bases not matched to a gene: 11. The CDR3 length is 16 residues. Germline-derived CDR1 and CDR2 are SGDLS and YYNGEE. The sequenced material came from peripheral blood. The receptor's source is a man older than 75 with acute or convalescent COVID-19. The V call is TRBV9, the J call TRBJ2-3, with TRBD2 identical over 7 bases. CDR3 DNA sequence: TGTGCCAGCAGCGTAACCCCAGGGAGGGGAGAGGATACGCAGTATTTT. Translation: CASSVTPGRGEDTQYF.